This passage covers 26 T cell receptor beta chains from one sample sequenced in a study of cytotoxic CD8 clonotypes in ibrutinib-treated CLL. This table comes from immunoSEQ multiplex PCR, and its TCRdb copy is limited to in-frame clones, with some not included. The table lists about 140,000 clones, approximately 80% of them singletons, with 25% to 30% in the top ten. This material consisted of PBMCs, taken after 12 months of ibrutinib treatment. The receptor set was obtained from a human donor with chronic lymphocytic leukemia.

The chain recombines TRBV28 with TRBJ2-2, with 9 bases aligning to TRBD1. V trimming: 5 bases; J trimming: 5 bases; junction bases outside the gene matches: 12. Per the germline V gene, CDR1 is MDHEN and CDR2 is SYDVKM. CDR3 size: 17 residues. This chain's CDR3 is CASSSLGQGIETGELFF. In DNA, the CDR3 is TGTGCCAGCAGTAGCCTGGGACAGGGTATCGAAACCGGGGAGCTGTTTTTT.

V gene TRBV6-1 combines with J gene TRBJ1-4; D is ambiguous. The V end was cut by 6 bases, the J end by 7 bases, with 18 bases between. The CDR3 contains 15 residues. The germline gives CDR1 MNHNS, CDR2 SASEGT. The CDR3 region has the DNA TGTGCCAGCAGCCCCAATTCTTATGGAGGTGAAAAACTGTTTTTT. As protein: CASSPNSYGGEKLFF.

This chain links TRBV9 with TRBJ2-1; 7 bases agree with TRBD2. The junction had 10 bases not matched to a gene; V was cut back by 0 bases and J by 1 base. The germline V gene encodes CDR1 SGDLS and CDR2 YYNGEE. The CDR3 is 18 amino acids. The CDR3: CASSVGPRLARSYNEQFF. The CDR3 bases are TGTGCCAGCAGCGTAGGGCCAAGACTAGCTAGGTCCTACAATGAGCAGTTCTTC.

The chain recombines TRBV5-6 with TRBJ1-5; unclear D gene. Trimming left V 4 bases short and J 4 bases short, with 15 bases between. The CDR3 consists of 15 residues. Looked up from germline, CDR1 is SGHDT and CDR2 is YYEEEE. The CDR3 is CASSRTWNGNQPQHF. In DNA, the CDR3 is TGTGCCAGCAGCCGCACGTGGAACGGAAATCAGCCCCAGCATTTT.

In nucleotides, the CDR3 is TGCGCCAGCAGCTCCCACCCCACAGGTTTCCCGACCATGAACACTGAAGCTTTCTTT. Translation: CASSSHPTGFPTMNTEAFF. The chain recombines TRBV5-1 with TRBJ1-1; D is perhaps TRBD1 (5 bases). Trimming removed 3 bases from V and 0 bases from J, with 24 bases in between. The length of the CDR3 is 19 residues. Germline V gene sequence: CDR1 SGHRS, CDR2 YFSETQ.

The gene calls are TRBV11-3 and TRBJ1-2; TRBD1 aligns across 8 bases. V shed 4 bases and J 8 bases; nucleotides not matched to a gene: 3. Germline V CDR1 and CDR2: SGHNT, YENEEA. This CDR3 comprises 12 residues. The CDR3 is CASSSTGAGYTF. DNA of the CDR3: TGTGCCAGCAGCTCGACAGGGGCCGGCTACACCTTC.

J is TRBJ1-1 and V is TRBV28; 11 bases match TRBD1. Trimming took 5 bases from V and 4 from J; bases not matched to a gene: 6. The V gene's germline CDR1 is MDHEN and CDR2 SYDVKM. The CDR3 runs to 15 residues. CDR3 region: CASSTAGTGGTEAFF. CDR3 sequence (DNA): TGTGCCAGCAGTACTGCCGGGACAGGGGGCACTGAAGCTTTCTTT. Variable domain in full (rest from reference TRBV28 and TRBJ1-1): DVKVTQSSRYLVKRTGEKVFLECVQDMDHENMFWYRQDPGLGLRLIYFSYDVKMKEKGDIPEGYSVSREKKERFSLILESASTNQTSMYLCASSTAGTGGTEAFFGQGTRLTVV.

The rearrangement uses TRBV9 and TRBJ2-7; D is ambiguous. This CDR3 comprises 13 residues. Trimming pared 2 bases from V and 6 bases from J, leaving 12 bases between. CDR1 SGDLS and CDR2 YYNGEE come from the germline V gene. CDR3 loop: CASSVRHFGEQYF. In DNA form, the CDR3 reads TGTGCCAGCAGCGTTAGACACTTTGGCGAGCAGTACTTC.

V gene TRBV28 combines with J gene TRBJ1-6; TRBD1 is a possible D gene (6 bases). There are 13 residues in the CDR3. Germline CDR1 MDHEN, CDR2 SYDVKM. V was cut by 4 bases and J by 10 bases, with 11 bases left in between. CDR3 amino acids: CASSSRQESPLHF. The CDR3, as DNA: TGTGCCAGCAGTTCTAGACAGGAATCACCCCTCCACTTT. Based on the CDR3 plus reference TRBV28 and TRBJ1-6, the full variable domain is DVKVTQSSRYLVKRTGEKVFLECVQDMDHENMFWYRQDPGLGLRLIYFSYDVKMKEKGDIPEGYSVSREKKERFSLILESASTNQTSMYLCASSSRQESPLHFGNGTRLTVT.

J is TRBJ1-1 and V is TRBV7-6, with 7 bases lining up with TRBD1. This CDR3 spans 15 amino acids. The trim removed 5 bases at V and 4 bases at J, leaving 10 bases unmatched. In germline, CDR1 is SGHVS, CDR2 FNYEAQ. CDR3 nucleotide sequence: TGTGCCAGCAGCCACTCTGGGACAGACATCACTGAAGCTTTCTTT. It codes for CASSHSGTDITEAFF.

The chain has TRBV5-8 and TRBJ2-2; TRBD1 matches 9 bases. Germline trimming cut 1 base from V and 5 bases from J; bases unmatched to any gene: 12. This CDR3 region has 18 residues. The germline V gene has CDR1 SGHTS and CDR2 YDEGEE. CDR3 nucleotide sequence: TGTGCCAGCAGCTTGATGGCAACAGGGGGCGGAAGGACCGGGGAGCTGTTTTTT. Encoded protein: CASSLMATGGGRTGELFF.

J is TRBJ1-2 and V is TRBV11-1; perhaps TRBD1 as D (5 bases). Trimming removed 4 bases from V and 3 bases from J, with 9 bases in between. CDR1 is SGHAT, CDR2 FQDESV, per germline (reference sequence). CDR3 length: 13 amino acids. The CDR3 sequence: CASSSTVYYGYTF. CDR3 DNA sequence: TGTGCCAGCAGCTCGACAGTGTACTATGGCTACACCTTC.

The CDR3 region is CASSLGTSYEQYF. CDR3 nucleotide sequence: TGCGCCAGCAGCCTTGGGACTAGTTACGAGCAGTACTTC. The chain employs TRBV4-3 and TRBJ2-7, with TRBD2 identical over 8 bases. CDR1 LGHNA and CDR2 YSLEER come from the germline V gene. The CDR3 length is 13 residues. V was pared by 4 bases and J by 4 bases, with 3 bases of the junction left unmatched.

In DNA, the CDR3 is TGTGCCAGCAGCCGAGGGAGTGGCTACGAGCAGTACTTC. Residues: CASSRGSGYEQYF. V is TRBV9 and J is TRBJ2-7; possibly TRBD2 for D (5 bases). This CDR3 region has 13 residues. Trimming took off 4 bases at V and 3 bases at J, with 11 bases between the two ends. Per germline, CDR1 SGDLS and CDR2 YYNGEE. Combining the CDR3 with reference TRBV9 and TRBJ2-7 gives the whole variable domain DSGVTQTPKHLITATGQRVTLRCSPRSGDLSVYWYQQSLDQGLQFLIQYYNGEERAKGNILERFSAQQFPDLHSELNLSSLELGDSALYFCASSRGSGYEQYFGPGTRLTVT.

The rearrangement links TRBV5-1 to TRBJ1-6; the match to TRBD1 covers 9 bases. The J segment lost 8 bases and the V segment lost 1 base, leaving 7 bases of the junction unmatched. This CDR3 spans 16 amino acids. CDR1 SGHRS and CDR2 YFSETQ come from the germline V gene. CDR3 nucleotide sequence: TGCGCCAGCAGCTTGATGGGACAGGGCCCCTATTCACCCCTCCACTTT. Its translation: CASSLMGQGPYSPLHF.

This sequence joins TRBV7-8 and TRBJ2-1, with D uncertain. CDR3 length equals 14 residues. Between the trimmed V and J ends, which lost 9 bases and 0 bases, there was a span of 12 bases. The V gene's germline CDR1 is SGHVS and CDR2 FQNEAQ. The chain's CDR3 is CARGSAVSYNEQFF. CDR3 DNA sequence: TGTGCCAGGGGGTCGGCAGTCTCCTACAATGAGCAGTTCTTC.

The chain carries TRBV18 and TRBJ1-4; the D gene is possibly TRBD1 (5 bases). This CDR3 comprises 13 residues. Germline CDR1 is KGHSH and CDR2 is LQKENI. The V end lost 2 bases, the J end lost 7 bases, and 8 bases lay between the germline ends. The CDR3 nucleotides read TGTGCCAGCTCACCATGGGGGGGTGAAAAACTGTTTTTT. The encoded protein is CASSPWGGEKLFF.

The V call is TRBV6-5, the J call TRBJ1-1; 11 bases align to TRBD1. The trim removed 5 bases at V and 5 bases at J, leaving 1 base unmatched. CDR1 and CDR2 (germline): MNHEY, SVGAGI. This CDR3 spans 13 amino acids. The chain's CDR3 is CASSRDRGTEAFF. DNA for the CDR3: TGTGCCAGCAGTCGGGACAGGGGGACTGAAGCTTTCTTT.

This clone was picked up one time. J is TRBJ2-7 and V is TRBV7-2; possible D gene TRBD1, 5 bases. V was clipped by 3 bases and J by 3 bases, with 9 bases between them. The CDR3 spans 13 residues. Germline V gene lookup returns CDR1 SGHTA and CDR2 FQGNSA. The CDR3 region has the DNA TGTGCCAGCAGCTTCGTCAGGGACTACGAGCAGTACTTC. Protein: CASSFVRDYEQYF.

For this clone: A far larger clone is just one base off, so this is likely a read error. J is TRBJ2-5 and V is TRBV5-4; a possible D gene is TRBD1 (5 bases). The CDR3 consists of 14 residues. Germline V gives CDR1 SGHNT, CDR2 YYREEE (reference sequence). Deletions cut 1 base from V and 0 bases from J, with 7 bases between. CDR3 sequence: CASSLRQYQETQYF. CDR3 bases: TGTGCCAGCAGCTTGAGACAGTACCAAGAGACCCAGTACTTC. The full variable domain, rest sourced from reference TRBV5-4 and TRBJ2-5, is ETGVTQSPTHLIKTRGQQVTLRCSSQSGHNTVSWYQQALGQGPQFIFQYYREEENGRGNFPPRFSGLQFPNYSSELNVNALELDDSALYLCASSLRQYQETQYFGPGTRLLVL.

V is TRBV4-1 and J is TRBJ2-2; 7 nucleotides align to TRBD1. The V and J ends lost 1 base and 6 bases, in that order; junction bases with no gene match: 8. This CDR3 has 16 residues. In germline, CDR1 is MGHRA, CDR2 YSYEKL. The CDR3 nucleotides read TGCGCCAGCAGCCAAGTGGGAGACAGGGCCCCCGGGGAGCTGTTTTTT. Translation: CASSQVGDRAPGELFF.

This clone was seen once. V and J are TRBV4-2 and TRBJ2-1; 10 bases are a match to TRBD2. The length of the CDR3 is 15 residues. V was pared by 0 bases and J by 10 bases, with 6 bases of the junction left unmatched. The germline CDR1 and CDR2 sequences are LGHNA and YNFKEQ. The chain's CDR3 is CASSQELAGEREQFF. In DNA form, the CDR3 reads TGTGCCAGCAGCCAAGAGCTAGCGGGAGAGCGGGAGCAGTTCTTC.

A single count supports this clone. CDR3 sequence (DNA): TGTGCCAGCTCACCACGGGCAGGGTTTCGGGAGACCCAGTACTTC. Its protein is CASSPRAGFRETQYF. V usage is TRBV18 and J usage is TRBJ2-5, with D possibly TRBD1 on 5 matching bases. The CDR3 is made up of 15 amino acids. Germline CDR1 reads KGHSH; CDR2 reads LQKENI. Trimming stripped 1 base from V and 5 bases from J, with 14 bases between.

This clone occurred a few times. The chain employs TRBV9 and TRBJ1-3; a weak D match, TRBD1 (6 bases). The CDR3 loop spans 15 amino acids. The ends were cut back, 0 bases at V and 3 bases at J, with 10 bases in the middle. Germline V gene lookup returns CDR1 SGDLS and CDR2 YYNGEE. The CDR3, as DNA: TGTGCCAGCAGCGTAGCAGGGGATGGTGGAAACACCATATATTTT. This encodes CASSVAGDGGNTIYF. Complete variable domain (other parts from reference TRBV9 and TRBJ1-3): DSGVTQTPKHLITATGQRVTLRCSPRSGDLSVYWYQQSLDQGLQFLIQYYNGEERAKGNILERFSAQQFPDLHSELNLSSLELGDSALYFCASSVAGDGGNTIYFGEGSWLTVV.

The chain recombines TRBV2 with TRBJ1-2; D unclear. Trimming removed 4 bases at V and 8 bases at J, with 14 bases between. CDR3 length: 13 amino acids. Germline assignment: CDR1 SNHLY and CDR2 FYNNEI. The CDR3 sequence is CASSGTENLGYTF. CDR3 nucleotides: TGTGCCAGCAGTGGGACCGAAAATTTGGGCTACACCTTC.

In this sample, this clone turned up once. The CDR3: CASSLGRGGYGYTF. The CDR3 DNA is TGTGCCAGCAGCTTAGGCAGGGGCGGCTATGGCTACACCTTC. The gene calls are TRBV7-9 and TRBJ1-2; D is possibly TRBD1 (6 bases). Germline loops: CDR1 SEHNR, CDR2 FQNEAQ (reference sequence). Trimming pared 1 base from V and 4 bases from J, leaving 10 bases between. The CDR3 consists of 14 residues.